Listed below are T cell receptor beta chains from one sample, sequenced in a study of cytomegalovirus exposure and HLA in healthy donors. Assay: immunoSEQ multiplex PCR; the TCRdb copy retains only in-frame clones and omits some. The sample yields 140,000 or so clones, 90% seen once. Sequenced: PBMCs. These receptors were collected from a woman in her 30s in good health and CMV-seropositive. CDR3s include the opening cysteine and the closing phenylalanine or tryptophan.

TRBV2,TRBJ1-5,CASSASGDRNQPQHF
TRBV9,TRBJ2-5,CASSAGTGRGETQYF
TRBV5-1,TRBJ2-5,CASSLGTGRGETQYF
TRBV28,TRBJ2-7,CASSLSPGGPYEQYF
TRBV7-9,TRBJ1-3,CASVRGENTIYF
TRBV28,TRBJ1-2,CASSFSGEPNYGYTF
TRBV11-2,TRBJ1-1,CASSLTGQGNTEAFF
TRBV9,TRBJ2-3,CASSGDTDTQYF
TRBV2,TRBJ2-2,CASSDAPGTNTGELFF
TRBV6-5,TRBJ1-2,CASSFKSSRGYTF
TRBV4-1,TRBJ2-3,CASSQDPEITDTQYF
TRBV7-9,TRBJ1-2,CASSLMGQQRYTF
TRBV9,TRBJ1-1,CASSVVGSTGNMNTEAFF
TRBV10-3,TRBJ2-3,CAISWTSGDTDTQYF
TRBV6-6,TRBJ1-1,CASSYWLEAFF
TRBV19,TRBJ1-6,CASSSDRSWNPGNSPLHF
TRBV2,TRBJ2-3,CASSPGLAGVHTQYF
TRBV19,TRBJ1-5,CASSIVPGGVNRQPQHF
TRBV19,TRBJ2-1,CASNLGTEYYNEQFF
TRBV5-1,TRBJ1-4,CATQLSDGGKLFF
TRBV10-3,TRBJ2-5,CAISFGLAGGSSEETQYF
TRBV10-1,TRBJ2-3,CATTSGTSGADTQYF
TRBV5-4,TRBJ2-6,CASWTSGTGGAGANVLTF
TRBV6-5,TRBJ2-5,CASSLRLAGGTQYF
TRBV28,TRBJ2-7,CASSSAFPGITYEQYF
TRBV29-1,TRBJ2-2,CSVEDPYGRGVPNTGELFF
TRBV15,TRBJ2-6,CATSRDPSGANVLTF
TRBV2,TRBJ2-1,CASSGRRSSYNEQFF
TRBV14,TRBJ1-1,CASSQDSALRAFF
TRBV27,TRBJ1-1,CASSPYSTANTEAFF
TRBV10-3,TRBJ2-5,CAIKGTAQETQYF
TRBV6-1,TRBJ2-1,CASSEVGLAGGRYGQFF
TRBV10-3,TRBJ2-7,CAIGTGGYEQYF
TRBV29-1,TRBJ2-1,CSVFGTSGGAYNEQFF
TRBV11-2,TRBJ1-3,CASSTGTGTISGNTIYF
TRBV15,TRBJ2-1,CATSRSRDLSSYNEQFF
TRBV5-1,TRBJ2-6,CASSLGAGANVLTF
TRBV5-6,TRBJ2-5,CASSFFGGNQETQYF
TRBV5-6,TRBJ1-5,CASSLRARGGQPQHF
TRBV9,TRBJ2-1,CASSGAAGRGVYNEQFF
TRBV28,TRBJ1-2,CASSLRGPGVSRGYTF
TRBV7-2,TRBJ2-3,CASSLASSGGVATQYF
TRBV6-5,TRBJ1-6,CASSYRARGRNSPLHF
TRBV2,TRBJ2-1,CASSEGAGGGNEQFF
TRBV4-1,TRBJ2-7,CASSQPTGRNYEQYF
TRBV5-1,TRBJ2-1,CASSREGLVAGGYNNEQFF
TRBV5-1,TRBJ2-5,CASSRTSGFQETQYF
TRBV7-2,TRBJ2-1,CASSLAPYNEQFF
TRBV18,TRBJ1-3,CASSPPEGVPSGNTIYF
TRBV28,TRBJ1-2,CASSLRISGYTF
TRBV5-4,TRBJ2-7,CAVRRGQLTYEQYF
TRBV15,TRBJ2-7,CATSRDWWDSRTYEQYF
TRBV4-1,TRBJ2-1,CASSQGLGSYNEQFF
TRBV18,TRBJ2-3,CASSLSQGRSDTQYF